The 16 T cell receptor beta chains in this list originate from one sample, sequenced in a study of T cell responses to AZD1222 COVID-19 vaccine. Clones were read by immunoSEQ multiplex PCR, and TCRdb kept only the in-frame ones, dropping some. The table lists roughly 120,000 clones, roughly 84% of them singletons. The material sequenced was peripheral blood, taken 28 days after the second AZD1222 dose. These receptors were obtained from an adult who received the AZD1222 COVID-19 vaccine.

The chain combines TRBV10-3 with TRBJ2-7; 9 bases are a match to TRBD1. After removal of 6 bases from V and 9 bases from J, the junction contained 15 bases not matched to a gene. Germline assignment: CDR1 ENHRY and CDR2 SYGVKD. This CDR3 is built from 15 residues. CDR3 in DNA: TGTGCCATCAGCGCCGGGGACAGGGAAACCAGGGTGCAGTACTTC. This encodes CAISAGDRETRVQYF.

The J gene is TRBJ2-1, the V gene TRBV3-1 (or the pseudogene TRBV3-2), with TRBD1 matching over 7 bases. CDR1 and CDR2 from the germline V gene are LGHDT and YNNKEL (reference sequence). CDR3 size: 14 residues. The trim removed 2 bases at V and 7 bases at J, leaving 5 bases unmatched. DNA of the CDR3: TGTGCCAGCAGCCAATGGGGACAGTTTAATGAGCAGTTCTTC. It specifies CASSQWGQFNEQFF.

There are a few counts of this clone. This chain uses TRBV9 with TRBJ1-2; a weak D match, TRBD1 (5 bases). Germline CDR1 and CDR2: SGDLS and YYNGEE. V dropped 4 bases and J dropped 8 bases, with 21 bases sitting between them. This CDR3 is built from 15 residues. As DNA, the CDR3 is TGTGCCAGCAGCTCAAACCGGGACCTGTTAGGGGGCTACACCTTC. Translation: CASSSNRDLLGGYTF.

The chain couples TRBV6-6 to TRBJ1-1, with 11 bases matching TRBD1. The V segment lost 5 bases and the J segment 4 bases; nucleotides outside the gene matches: 6. The CDR3 is 15 residues long. Per the germline V gene, CDR1 is MNHNY and CDR2 is SVGAGI (reference sequence). CDR3: CASSPRDRGGTEAFF. DNA for the CDR3: TGTGCCAGCAGTCCCCGGGACAGGGGGGGCACTGAAGCTTTCTTT.

This rearrangement joins TRBV28 to TRBJ2-7; 9 bases map to TRBD2. The germline gives CDR1 MDHEN, CDR2 SYDVKM. The CDR3 totals 17 residues. With 4 bases clipped from V and 0 bases from J, the junction kept 10 bases outside the gene matches. The CDR3 loop is CASSSLTQAGGSYEQYF. The CDR3 DNA is TGTGCCAGCAGTTCTTTAACGCAAGCGGGGGGCTCCTACGAGCAGTACTTC.

The chain joins TRBV3-1 (or the pseudogene TRBV3-2) to TRBJ2-7; 7 bases match TRBD1. The CDR3 is made up of 15 amino acids. V trimming: 1 base; J trimming: 3 bases; junction bases outside the gene matches: 6. Germline lookup yields CDR1 LGHDT and CDR2 YNNKEL (reference sequence). CDR3 in amino acids: CASSQGQGTFYEQYF. In DNA, the CDR3 is TGTGCCAGCAGCCAAGGACAGGGTACTTTCTACGAGCAGTACTTC.

The V gene is TRBV4-1, the J gene TRBJ2-7; 11 nucleotides agree with TRBD2. V dropped 5 bases and J dropped 6; count of bases not matched to a gene: 12. The germline V gene encodes CDR1 MGHRA and CDR2 YSYEKL. This CDR3 contains 16 residues. The CDR3: CASSGGLAVDSGEQYF. The DNA of the CDR3 is TGCGCCAGCAGCGGGGGACTAGCGGTCGACTCCGGCGAGCAGTACTTC.

The V and J genes are TRBV19 and TRBJ2-7; no definite D call. Trimming shortened V by 4 bases and J by 0 bases, and 4 bases separated the two germline ends. Germline V gives CDR1 LNHDA, CDR2 SQIVND (reference sequence). The CDR3 runs to 12 residues. Here the CDR3 reads CASSTSSYEQYF. CDR3 DNA sequence: TGTGCCAGTAGTACAAGCTCCTACGAGCAGTACTTC. Supplemented by reference TRBV19 and TRBJ2-7, the full variable domain reads DGGITQSPKYLFRKEGQNVTLSCEQNLNHDAMYWYRQDPGQGLRLIYYSQIVNDFQKGDIAEGYSVSREKKESFPLTVTSAQKNPTAFYLCASSTSSYEQYFGPGTRLTVT.

V gene TRBV5-6 combines with J gene TRBJ2-5; D gene ambiguous. V was shortened by 2 bases and J by 1 base, with 6 bases between the two germline ends. From germline, CDR1 is SGHDT and CDR2 YYEEEE. The CDR3 is 13 residues long. The CDR3 loop is CASSFFTQETQYF. The DNA for the CDR3 is TGTGCCAGCAGCTTTTTCACCCAAGAGACCCAGTACTTC.

The genes are TRBV19 and TRBJ2-7; TRBD1 aligns across 8 bases. Germline CDR1 and CDR2: LNHDA and SQIVND (reference sequence). The length of the CDR3 is 14 residues. The J segment lost 4 bases and the V segment lost 3 bases, leaving 5 bases of the junction unmatched. In nucleotides, the CDR3 is TGTGCCAGTAGTATCGGGACAGGTCTGTACGAGCAGTACTTC. This translates into CASSIGTGLYEQYF.

This chain links TRBV9 with TRBJ2-5; a weak D match, TRBD1 (5 bases). From germline, CDR1 is SGDLS and CDR2 YYNGEE. Trimming cost V 2 bases and J 1 base, with 9 bases left between them. There are 14 residues in the CDR3. DNA for the CDR3: TGTGCCAGCAGCGTCGGCCAGGGCCAAGAGACCCAGTACTTC. Translation gives CASSVGQGQETQYF. Together with reference TRBV9 and TRBJ2-5, the CDR3 gives the full variable domain: DSGVTQTPKHLITATGQRVTLRCSPRSGDLSVYWYQQSLDQGLQFLIQYYNGEERAKGNILERFSAQQFPDLHSELNLSSLELGDSALYFCASSVGQGQETQYFGPGTRLLVL.

J is TRBJ1-1 and V is TRBV6-5; 7 bases fit TRBD1. Germline CDR1 and CDR2: MNHEY and SVGAGI. CDR3 length: 15 residues. V was clipped by 5 bases and J by 3 bases; unmatched bases: 9. The CDR3 nucleotides read TGTGCCAGCAGTAGAACAGGGGTGCAGGACACTGAAGCTTTCTTT. It yields the protein CASSRTGVQDTEAFF.

The V and J genes are TRBV5-6 and TRBJ1-6, with 8 bases lining up with TRBD1. Unmatched junction bases numbered 3, after V lost 3 bases and J lost 7 bases. CDR1 and CDR2 (germline): SGHDT, YYEEEE. The CDR3 consists of 14 residues. Here the CDR3 reads CASSWGQVNSPLHF. CDR3 nucleotides: TGTGCCAGCAGCTGGGGACAGGTCAATTCACCCCTCCACTTT. The whole variable domain, filled in from reference TRBV5-6 and TRBJ1-6, reads DAGVTQSPTHLIKTRGQQVTLRCSPKSGHDTVSWYQQALGQGPQFIFQYYEEEERQRGNFPDRFSGHQFPNYSSELNVNALLLGDSALYLCASSWGQVNSPLHFGNGTRLTVT.

V usage is TRBV5-1 and J usage is TRBJ2-5; D gene ambiguous. The V gene lost 1 base and the J gene lost 9 bases, with 10 bases spanning the gap. Germline CDR1 and CDR2: SGHRS and YFSETQ. CDR3 size: 12 residues. In DNA, the CDR3 is TGCGCCAGCAGCTTGTTCCCGCCGGCCCAGTACTTC. This codes for CASSLFPPAQYF.

This sequence joins TRBV23-1 and TRBJ2-1; the match to TRBD2 covers 8 bases. TRBV23-1 is an ORF, and what it does is uncertain. The V segment lost 7 bases and the J segment 6 bases; nucleotides outside the gene matches: 5. This CDR3 has 13 amino acids. The CDR3 region is CASIRGGSNEQFF. In nucleotides, the CDR3 is TGCGCCAGCATCCGCGGGGGGAGCAATGAGCAGTTCTTC.

This chain links TRBV7-9 with TRBJ2-7; 12 bases align to TRBD1. Trimming took 4 bases from V and 7 from J; bases not matched to a gene: 11. In germline, CDR1 is SEHNR, CDR2 FQNEAQ (reference sequence). The CDR3 length is 16 residues. The CDR3 region has the DNA TGTGCCAGCAGCTCCAGAACGGGACAGGGGGCAAGTGAGCAGTACTTC. It yields the protein CASSSRTGQGASEQYF.